This TCR beta chain was observed in a study of blood T cell repertoires in COVID-19. Study-level background: Nucleic acid was either cDNA or gDNA, and it came from T cells, B-cell-depleted T cells, or PBMCs.

TCRdb's table, derived via immunoSEQ multiplex PCR, lists solely in-frame clones and lacks some. The sample yields just over 300,000 clones, nearly 90% seen once. This TCR derives from a woman between 18 and 29 years old with acute COVID-19. Input material: PBMCs or T cells enriched from blood (not recorded which).

DNA of the CDR3: TGCGCCAGCAGCTTGAACAGGGGGTCCCCCATGGCTTTCTTT. Amino acid sequence: CASSLNRGSPMAFF. The chain employs TRBV5-1 and TRBJ1-1, with 8 bases identical to TRBD1. CDR3 length: 14 residues. Per germline, CDR1 SGHRS and CDR2 YFSETQ. V gave up 1 base and J gave up 11 bases; unmatched junction bases: 10.